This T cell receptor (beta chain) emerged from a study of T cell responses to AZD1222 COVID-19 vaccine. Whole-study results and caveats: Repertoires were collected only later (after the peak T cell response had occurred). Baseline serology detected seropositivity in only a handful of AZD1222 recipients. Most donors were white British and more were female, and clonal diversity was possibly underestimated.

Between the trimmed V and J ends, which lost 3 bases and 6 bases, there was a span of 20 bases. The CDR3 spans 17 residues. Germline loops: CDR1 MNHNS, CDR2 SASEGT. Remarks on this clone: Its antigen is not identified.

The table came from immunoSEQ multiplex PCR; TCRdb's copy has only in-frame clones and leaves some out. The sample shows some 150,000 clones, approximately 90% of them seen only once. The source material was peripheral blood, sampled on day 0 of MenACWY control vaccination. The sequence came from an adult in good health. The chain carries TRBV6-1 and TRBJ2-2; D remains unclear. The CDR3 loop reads CASSDDLPNMVSGELFF. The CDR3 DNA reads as TGTGCCAGCAGTGATGACCTCCCGAACATGGTGTCCGGGGAGCTGTTTTTT.